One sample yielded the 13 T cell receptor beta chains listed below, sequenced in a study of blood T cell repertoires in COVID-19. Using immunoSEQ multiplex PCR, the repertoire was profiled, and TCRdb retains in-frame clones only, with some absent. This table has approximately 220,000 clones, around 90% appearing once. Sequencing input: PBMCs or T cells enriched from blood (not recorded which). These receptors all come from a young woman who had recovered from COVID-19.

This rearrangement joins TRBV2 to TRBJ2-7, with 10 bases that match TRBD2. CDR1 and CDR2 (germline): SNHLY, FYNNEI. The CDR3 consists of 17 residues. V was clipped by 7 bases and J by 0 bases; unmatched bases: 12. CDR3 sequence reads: CASIKFTGTSASYEQYF. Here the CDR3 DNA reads TGTGCCAGCATCAAATTTACCGGGACTAGCGCCTCCTACGAGCAGTACTTC.

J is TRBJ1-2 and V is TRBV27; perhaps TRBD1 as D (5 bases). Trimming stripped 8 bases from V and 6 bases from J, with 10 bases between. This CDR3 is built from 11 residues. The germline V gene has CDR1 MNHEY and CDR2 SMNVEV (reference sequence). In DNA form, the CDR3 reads TGTGCCAGCGGCAACAGGAATGGCTACACCTTC. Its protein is CASGNRNGYTF.

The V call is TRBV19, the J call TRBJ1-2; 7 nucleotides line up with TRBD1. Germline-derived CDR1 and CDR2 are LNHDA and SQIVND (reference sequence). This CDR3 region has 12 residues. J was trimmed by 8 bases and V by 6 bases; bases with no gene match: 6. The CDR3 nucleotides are TGTGCCAGTAGCCGACAGGGACTCGGCTACACCTTC. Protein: CASSRQGLGYTF.

CDR3 DNA sequence: TGTGCCAGCAGTCGTACAGGGTTCTCTGGCTACACCTTC. Protein product: CASSRTGFSGYTF. The chain links TRBV6-2 or TRBV6-3 to TRBJ1-2; a possible D gene is TRBD1 (6 bases). Germline V gene lookup returns CDR1 MNHEY and CDR2 SVGEGT. V was pared by 5 bases and J by 7 bases, with 14 bases between. The CDR3 contains 13 residues.

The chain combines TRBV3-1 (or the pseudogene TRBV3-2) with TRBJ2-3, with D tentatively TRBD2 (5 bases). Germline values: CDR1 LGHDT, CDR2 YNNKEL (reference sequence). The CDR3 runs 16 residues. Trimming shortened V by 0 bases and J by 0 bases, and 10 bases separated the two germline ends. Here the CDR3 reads CASSQESSTSTDTQYF. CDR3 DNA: TGTGCCAGCAGCCAAGAGTCTAGCACCAGCACAGATACGCAGTATTTT.

CDR3 DNA sequence: TGTGCCAGTAGAGACAGGTCCTCAACGACCTATGGCTACACCTTC. It is translated as CASRDRSSTTYGYTF. The chain uses TRBV19 and TRBJ1-2; possibly TRBD1 for D (6 bases). This CDR3 spans 15 amino acids. Germline values: CDR1 LNHDA, CDR2 SQIVND (reference sequence). V lost 6 bases, J lost 4 bases, and 18 bases lay in between. The full variable domain, completed using reference TRBV19 and TRBJ1-2, is DGGITQSPKYLFRKEGQNVTLSCEQNLNHDAMYWYRQDPGQGLRLIYYSQIVNDFQKGDIAEGYSVSREKKESFPLTVTSAQKNPTAFYLCASRDRSSTTYGYTFGSGTRLTVV.

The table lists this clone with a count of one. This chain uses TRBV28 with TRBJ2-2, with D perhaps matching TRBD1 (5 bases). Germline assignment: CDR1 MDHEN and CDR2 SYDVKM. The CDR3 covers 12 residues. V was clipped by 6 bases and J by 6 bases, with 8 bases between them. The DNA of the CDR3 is TGTGCCAGCAGCCCAGGGTCCGGGGAGCTGTTTTTT. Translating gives CASSPGSGELFF.

The CDR3 DNA reads TGTGCCAGCAGCGTACAGGGAACCACAGATACGCAGTATTTT. Its protein product is CASSVQGTTDTQYF. This rearrangement joins TRBV9 to TRBJ2-3; TRBD1 is a possible D gene (5 bases). Trimming took 1 base from V and 2 from J, leaving 8 bases between them. CDR1 is SGDLS, CDR2 YYNGEE, per germline. CDR3 size: 14 residues.

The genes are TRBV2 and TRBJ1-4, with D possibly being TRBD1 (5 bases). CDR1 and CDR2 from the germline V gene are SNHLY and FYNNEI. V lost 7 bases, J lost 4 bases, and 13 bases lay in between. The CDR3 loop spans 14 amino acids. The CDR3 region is CASKQELFNEKLFF. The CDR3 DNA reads TGTGCCAGCAAACAGGAGCTATTTAATGAAAAACTGTTTTTT.

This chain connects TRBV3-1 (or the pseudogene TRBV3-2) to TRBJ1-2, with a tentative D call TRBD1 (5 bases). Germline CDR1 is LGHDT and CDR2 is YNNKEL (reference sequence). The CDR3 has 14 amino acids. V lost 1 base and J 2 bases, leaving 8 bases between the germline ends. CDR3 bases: TGTGCCAGCAGCCAAGTCGACAGCAACTATGGCTACACCTTC. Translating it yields CASSQVDSNYGYTF.

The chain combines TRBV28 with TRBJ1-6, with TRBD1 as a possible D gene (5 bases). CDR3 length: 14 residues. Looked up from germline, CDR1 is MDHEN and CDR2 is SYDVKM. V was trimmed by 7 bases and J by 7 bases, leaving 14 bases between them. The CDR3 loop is CASNPDKGNSPLHF. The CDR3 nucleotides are TGTGCCAGCAATCCGGACAAAGGCAATTCACCCCTCCACTTT.

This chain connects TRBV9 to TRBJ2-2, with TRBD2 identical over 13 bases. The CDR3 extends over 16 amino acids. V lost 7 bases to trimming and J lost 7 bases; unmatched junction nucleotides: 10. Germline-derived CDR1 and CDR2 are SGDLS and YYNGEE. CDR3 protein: CASSRLAGGFDGELFF. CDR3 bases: TGTGCCAGCTCACGACTAGCGGGGGGTTTTGACGGGGAGCTGTTTTTT.

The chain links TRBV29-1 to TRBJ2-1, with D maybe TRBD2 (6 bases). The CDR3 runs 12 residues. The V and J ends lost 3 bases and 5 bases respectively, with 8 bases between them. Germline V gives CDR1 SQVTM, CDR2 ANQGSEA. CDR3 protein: CSVEAGNNEQFF. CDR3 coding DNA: TGCAGCGTTGAGGCGGGAAACAATGAGCAGTTCTTC.